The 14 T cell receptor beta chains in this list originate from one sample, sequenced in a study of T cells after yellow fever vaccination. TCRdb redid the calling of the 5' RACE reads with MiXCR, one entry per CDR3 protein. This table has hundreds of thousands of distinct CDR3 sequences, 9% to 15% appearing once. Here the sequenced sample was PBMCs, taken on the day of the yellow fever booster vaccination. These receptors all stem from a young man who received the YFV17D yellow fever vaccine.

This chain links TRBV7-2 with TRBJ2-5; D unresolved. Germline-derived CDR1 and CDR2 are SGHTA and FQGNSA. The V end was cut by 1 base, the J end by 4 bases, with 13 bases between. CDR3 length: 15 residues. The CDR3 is CASSLVRGVGETQYF. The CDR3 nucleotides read TGTGCCAGCAGCTTAGTTCGTGGGGTTGGAGAGACCCAGTACTTC.

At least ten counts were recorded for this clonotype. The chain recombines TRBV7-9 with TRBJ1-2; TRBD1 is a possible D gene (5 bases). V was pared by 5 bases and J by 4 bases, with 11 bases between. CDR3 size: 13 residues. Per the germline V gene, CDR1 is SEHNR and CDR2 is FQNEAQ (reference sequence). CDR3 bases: TGTGCCAGCAGCCCTCCGGGGGTCTATGGCTACACCTTC. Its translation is CASSPPGVYGYTF.

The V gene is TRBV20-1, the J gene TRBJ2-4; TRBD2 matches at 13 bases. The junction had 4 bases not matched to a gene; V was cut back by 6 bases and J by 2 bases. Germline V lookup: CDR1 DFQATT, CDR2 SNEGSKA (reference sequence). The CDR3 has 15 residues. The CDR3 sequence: CSAGTSGKTKNIQYF. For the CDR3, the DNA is TGCAGTGCCGGGACTAGCGGGAAAACCAAAAACATTCAGTACTTC.

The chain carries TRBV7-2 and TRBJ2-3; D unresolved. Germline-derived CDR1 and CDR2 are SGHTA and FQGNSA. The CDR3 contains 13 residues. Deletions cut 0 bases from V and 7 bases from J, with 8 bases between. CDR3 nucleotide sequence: TGTGCCAGCAGCTTAGCTGTCCCAAATACGCAGTATTTT. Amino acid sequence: CASSLAVPNTQYF.

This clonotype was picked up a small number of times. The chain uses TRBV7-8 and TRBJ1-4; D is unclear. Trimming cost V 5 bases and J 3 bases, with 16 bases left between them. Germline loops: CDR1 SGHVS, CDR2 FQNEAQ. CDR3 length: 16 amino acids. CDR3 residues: CASSPLVQLANEKLFF. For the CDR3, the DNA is TGTGCCAGCAGCCCCCTTGTCCAACTGGCTAATGAAAAACTGTTTTTT.

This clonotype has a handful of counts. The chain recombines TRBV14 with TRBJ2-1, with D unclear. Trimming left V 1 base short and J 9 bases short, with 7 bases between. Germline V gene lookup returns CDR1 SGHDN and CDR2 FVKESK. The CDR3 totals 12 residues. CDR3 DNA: TGTGCCAGCAGCCAAGGTTTTGGTGAGCAGTTCTTC. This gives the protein CASSQGFGEQFF.

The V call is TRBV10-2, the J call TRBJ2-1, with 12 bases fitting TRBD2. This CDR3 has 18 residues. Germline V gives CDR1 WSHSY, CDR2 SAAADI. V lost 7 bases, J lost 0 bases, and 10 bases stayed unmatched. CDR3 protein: CASTFGLAGSSSYNEQFF. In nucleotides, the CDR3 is TGCGCCAGCACCTTTGGACTAGCGGGATCGAGCTCCTACAATGAGCAGTTCTTC.

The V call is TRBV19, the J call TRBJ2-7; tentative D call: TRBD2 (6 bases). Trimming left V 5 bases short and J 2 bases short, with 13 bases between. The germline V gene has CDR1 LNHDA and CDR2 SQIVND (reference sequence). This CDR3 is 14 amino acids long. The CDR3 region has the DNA TGTGCCAGTAGTTTAGCGGAGAAAACCTACGAGCAGTACTTC. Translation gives CASSLAEKTYEQYF.

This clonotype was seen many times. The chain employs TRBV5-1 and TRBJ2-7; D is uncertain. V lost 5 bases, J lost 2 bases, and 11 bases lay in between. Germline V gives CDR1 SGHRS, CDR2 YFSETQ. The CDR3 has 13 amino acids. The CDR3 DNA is TGCGCCAGCAGGTCGGACGGACCCTACGAGCAGTACTTC. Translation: CASRSDGPYEQYF.

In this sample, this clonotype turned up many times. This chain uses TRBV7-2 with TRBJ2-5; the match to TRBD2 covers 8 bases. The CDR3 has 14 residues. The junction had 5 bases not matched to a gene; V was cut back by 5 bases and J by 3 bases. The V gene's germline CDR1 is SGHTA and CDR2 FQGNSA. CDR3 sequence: CASSPTSGEETQYF. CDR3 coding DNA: TGTGCCAGCAGCCCCACTAGCGGAGAAGAGACCCAGTACTTC.

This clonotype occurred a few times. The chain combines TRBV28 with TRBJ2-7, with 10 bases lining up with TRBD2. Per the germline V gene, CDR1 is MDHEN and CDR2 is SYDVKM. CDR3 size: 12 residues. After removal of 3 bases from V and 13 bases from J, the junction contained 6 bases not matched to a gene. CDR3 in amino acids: CASSFASGRCYF. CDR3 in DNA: TGTGCCAGCAGTTTTGCTAGCGGGAGATGTTACTTC.

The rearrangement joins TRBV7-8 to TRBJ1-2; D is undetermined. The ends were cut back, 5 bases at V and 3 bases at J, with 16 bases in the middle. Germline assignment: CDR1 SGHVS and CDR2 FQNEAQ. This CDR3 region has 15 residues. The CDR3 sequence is CASSPRLERDYGYTF. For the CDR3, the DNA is TGTGCCAGCAGCCCACGTTTAGAGCGGGACTATGGCTACACCTTC. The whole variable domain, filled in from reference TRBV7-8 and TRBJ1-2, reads GAGVSQSPRYKVAKRGQDVALRCDPISGHVSLFWYQQALGQGPEFLTYFQNEAQLDKSGLPSDRFFAERPEGSVSTLKIQRTQQEDSAVYLCASSPRLERDYGYTFGSGTRLTVV.

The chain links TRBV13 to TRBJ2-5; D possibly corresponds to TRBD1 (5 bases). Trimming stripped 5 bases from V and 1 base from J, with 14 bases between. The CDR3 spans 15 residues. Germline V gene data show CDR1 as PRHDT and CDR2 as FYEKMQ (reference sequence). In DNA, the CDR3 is TGTGCCAGCAGCCTCGTGGGGCTCCTCCAAGAGACCCAGTACTTC. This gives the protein CASSLVGLLQETQYF.

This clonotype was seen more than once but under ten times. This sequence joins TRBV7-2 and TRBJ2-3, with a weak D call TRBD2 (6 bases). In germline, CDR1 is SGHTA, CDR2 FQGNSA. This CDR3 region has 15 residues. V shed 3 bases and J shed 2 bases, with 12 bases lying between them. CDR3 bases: TGTGCCAGCAGCTTCAGGTCTAGCGACACAGATACGCAGTATTTT. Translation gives CASSFRSSDTDTQYF.